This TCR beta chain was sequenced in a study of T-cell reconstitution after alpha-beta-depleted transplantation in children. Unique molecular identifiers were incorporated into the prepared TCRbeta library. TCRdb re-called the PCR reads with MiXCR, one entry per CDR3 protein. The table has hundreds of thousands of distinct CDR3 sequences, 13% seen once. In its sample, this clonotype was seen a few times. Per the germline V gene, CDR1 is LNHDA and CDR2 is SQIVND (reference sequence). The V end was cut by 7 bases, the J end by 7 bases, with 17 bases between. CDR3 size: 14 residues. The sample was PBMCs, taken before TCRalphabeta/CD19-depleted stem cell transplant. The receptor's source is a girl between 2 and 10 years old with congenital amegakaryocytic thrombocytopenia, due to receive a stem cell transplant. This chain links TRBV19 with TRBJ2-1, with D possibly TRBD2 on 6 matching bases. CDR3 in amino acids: CASTGRGKRNEQFF. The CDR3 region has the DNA TGTGCCAGTACTGGGCGGGGAAAAAGGAATGAGCAGTTCTTC.